What follows are 24 T cell receptor beta chains derived from one specimen sequenced in a study of T cell repertoires in aging, cancer and after chemotherapy. Peripheral blood genomic DNA, not sorted cells or RNA, was the template. Multiplex touch-down PCR with TRB-A/B primers amplified rearranged V-D-J TRB sequences. TCRdb analysed the multiplex PCR reads with MiXCR anew, one entry per CDR3 protein. The sample includes about 11,000 distinct CDR3 sequences, 25% to 30% of them seen just once. The material sequenced was blood. Receptors were obtained from a human donor in good health.

The sample holds one count of this clonotype. Being one base from a much bigger clone, this may be a read error. This sequence joins TRBV6-1 and TRBJ1-2; maybe TRBD1 (5 bases). The CDR3 length is 14 residues. Germline CDR1 is MNHNS and CDR2 is SASEGT. V dropped 8 bases and J dropped 4 bases, with 17 bases sitting between them. CDR3 sequence reads: CASWGGVLSYGYTF. CDR3 DNA sequence: TGTGCCAGCTGGGGAGGGGTGCTAAGCTATGGCTACACCTTC.

This sequence joins TRBV20-1 and TRBJ1-1; unclear D gene. Trimming cost V 1 base and J 0 bases, with 12 bases left between them. The V gene's germline CDR1 is DFQATT and CDR2 SNEGSKA (reference sequence). The CDR3 totals 15 residues. CDR3 in amino acids: CSARVGGLLNTEAFF. The CDR3, as DNA: TGCAGTGCTAGAGTTGGAGGTCTGTTGAACACTGAAGCTTTCTTT.

CDR3 loop: CASSPPGPYNEQFF. DNA of the CDR3: TGTGCCAGCTCACCCCCGGGACCATACAATGAGCAGTTCTTC. J is TRBJ2-1 and V is TRBV18; possibly TRBD1 or TRBD2 for D (5 bases each). V was cut by 3 bases and J by 4 bases, with 10 bases left in between. The V gene's germline CDR1 is KGHSH and CDR2 LQKENI. This CDR3 region has 14 residues.

This clonotype was found a few times. CDR3 nucleotide sequence: TGTGCCAGCAGCTTAAGGGGGGACCAAGAGACCCAGTACTTC. Translation gives CASSLRGDQETQYF. This chain links TRBV7-3 with TRBJ2-5; possibly TRBD2 for D (6 bases). V was shortened by 1 base and J by 0 bases, with 6 bases between the two germline ends. Germline V gene lookup returns CDR1 SGHTA and CDR2 FQGTGA. CDR3 length equals 14 residues.

J is TRBJ2-7 and V is TRBV27; D possibly corresponds to TRBD2 (5 bases). Trimming took off 3 bases at V and 7 bases at J, with 13 bases between the two ends. Germline V CDR1 and CDR2: MNHEY, SMNVEV (reference sequence). The CDR3 runs 13 residues. The CDR3, as DNA: TGTGCCAGCAGTTTCGAGGGAACGGGGGAGCAGTACTTC. Its protein product is CASSFEGTGEQYF.

This clonotype turned up a few times. The rearrangement joins TRBV6-5 to TRBJ1-1; weak D call: TRBD1 (6 bases). CDR1 is MNHEY, CDR2 SVGAGI, per germline. Trimming pared 6 bases from V and 3 bases from J, leaving 11 bases between. The CDR3 loop spans 13 amino acids. CDR3 amino acids: CASSPRGDTEAFF. CDR3 DNA sequence: TGTGCCAGCAGCCCTAGGGGGGACACTGAAGCTTTCTTT.

By frequency in the sample, this clonotype is medium-sized. The chain's CDR3 is CASRPTGHTGELFF. In nucleotides, the CDR3 is TGTGCCAGCAGACCGACAGGGCACACCGGGGAGCTGTTTTTT. The rearrangement links TRBV12-3 or TRBV12-4 to TRBJ2-2, with 7 bases identical to TRBD1. There are 14 residues in the CDR3. J was trimmed by 3 bases and V by 6 bases; bases with no gene match: 4.

This clonotype is medium-sized in the sample. The chain links TRBV6-1 to TRBJ2-7; no clear D. The CDR3 is made up of 12 amino acids. Per germline, CDR1 MNHNS and CDR2 SASEGT. The V end was cut by 5 bases, the J end by 3 bases, with 8 bases between. The DNA of the CDR3 is TGTGCCAGCAGTCCAGACGGCTACGAGCAGTACTTC. Its protein product is CASSPDGYEQYF.

The J gene is TRBJ1-2, the V gene TRBV7-2; D is uncertain. The germline gives CDR1 SGHTA, CDR2 FQGNSA. The CDR3 consists of 14 residues. V was trimmed by 2 bases and J by 5 bases, leaving 12 bases between them. The CDR3 DNA sequence: TGTGCCAGCAGCTTATTTCGTTTAGGGTATGGCTACACCTTC. Its translation: CASSLFRLGYGYTF.

This clonotype was detected a few times. The rearrangement joins TRBV5-4 to TRBJ1-1, with 8 bases lining up with TRBD1. With V trimmed by 3 bases and J by 1 base, 11 bases remained unmatched. Germline V lookup: CDR1 SGHNT, CDR2 YYREEE (reference sequence). The CDR3 loop spans 17 amino acids. In DNA form, the CDR3 reads TGTGCCAGCAGCTCGGGACCGACAGGGGACTGGAACACTGAAGCTTTCTTT. Protein: CASSSGPTGDWNTEAFF.

J is TRBJ2-5 and V is TRBV6-6, with TRBD2 matching over 16 bases. The CDR3 spans 19 residues. V was pared by 7 bases and J by 0 bases, with 11 bases of the junction left unmatched. CDR1 is MNHNY, CDR2 SVGAGI, per germline (reference sequence). The CDR3 bases are TGTGCCAGCACCACAACGGGACTAGCGGGAGGGGCGAACCAAGAGACCCAGTACTTC. Protein product: CASTTTGLAGGANQETQYF.

By proportion, this clonotype is medium-sized. The chain recombines TRBV20-1 with TRBJ2-7; 11 bases agree with TRBD1. The V gene's germline CDR1 is DFQATT and CDR2 SNEGSKA (reference sequence). The CDR3 runs 16 residues. V lost 0 bases to trimming and J lost 4 bases; unmatched junction nucleotides: 8. The CDR3 loop reads CSARDVRDRGWYEQYF. CDR3 DNA: TGCAGTGCTAGAGACGTAAGGGACAGGGGGTGGTACGAGCAGTACTTC.

This clonotype has only a few counts. This chain joins TRBV30 and TRBJ1-1, with D unclear. V lost 0 bases and J 8 bases, leaving 16 bases between the germline ends. The CDR3 is made up of 14 amino acids. Germline CDR1 is GTSNPN and CDR2 is SVGIG (reference sequence). The DNA of the CDR3 is TGTGCCTGGAGTGTGGTCGGTTCCGCTGGGGAAGCTTTCTTT. Translated, it gives CAWSVVGSAGEAFF.

This clonotype has just a few counts. V and J are TRBV12-3 or TRBV12-4 and TRBJ2-7; no firm D call. V dropped 5 bases and J dropped 6 bases, with 11 bases sitting between them. The CDR3 contains 12 residues. The CDR3 DNA reads as TGTGCCAGCAGTGGGTACATGCGCGAGCAGTACTTC. This gives the protein CASSGYMREQYF.

This rearrangement joins TRBV28 to TRBJ1-5, with 7 bases lining up with TRBD1. CDR3 length: 16 amino acids. Trimming took 7 bases from V and 4 from J; bases not matched to a gene: 13. Per the germline V gene, CDR1 is MDHEN and CDR2 is SYDVKM. DNA of the CDR3: TGTGCCAGCAAGATTGGGACAGCGCAAGCAAATCAGCCCCAGCATTTT. Its protein product is CASKIGTAQANQPQHF.

There are a few counts of this clonotype. The genes are TRBV28 and TRBJ1-2; D possibly corresponds to TRBD1 (5 bases). The CDR3 is 12 residues long. In germline, CDR1 is MDHEN, CDR2 SYDVKM. V was trimmed by 7 bases and J by 8 bases, leaving 14 bases between them. The CDR3 is CASNPGPQGYTF. CDR3 in DNA: TGTGCCAGCAACCCGGGACCGCAGGGCTACACCTTC.

The chain carries TRBV12-3 or TRBV12-4 and TRBJ1-5, with D possibly matching TRBD1 (5 bases). Trimming stripped 6 bases from V and 0 bases from J, with 15 bases between. The CDR3 runs 16 residues. CDR3 residues: CASSRNDRHSNQPQHF. CDR3 in DNA: TGTGCCAGCAGCCGAAACGACAGACATAGCAATCAGCCCCAGCATTTT.

The chain uses TRBV28 and TRBJ2-2, with D tentatively TRBD1 (6 bases). This CDR3 spans 14 amino acids. Germline-derived CDR1 and CDR2 are MDHEN and SYDVKM. Trimming stripped 10 bases from V and 6 bases from J, with 18 bases between. The chain's CDR3 is CATLTGLRAGELFF. In DNA, the CDR3 is TGTGCCACCTTAACAGGGTTAAGGGCCGGGGAGCTGTTTTTT.

V is TRBV5-1 and J is TRBJ2-1; D is possibly TRBD1 (7 bases). Trimming stripped 3 bases from V and 1 base from J, with 11 bases between. Germline loops: CDR1 SGHRS, CDR2 YFSETQ. This CDR3 spans 15 amino acids. The CDR3, as DNA: TGCGCCAGCAGCTGGGGGGACAGATCCTACAATGAGCAGTTCTTC. Amino acids: CASSWGDRSYNEQFF.

Notes on this clonotype: A much more abundant neighbour one base away suggests this may be a read error. This chain joins TRBV5-6 and TRBJ2-2, with a weak D call TRBD2 (5 bases). CDR1 is SGHDT, CDR2 YYEEEE, per germline. The CDR3 length is 13 residues. Here the CDR3 reads CASSHTNTGELCF. CDR3 DNA sequence: TGTGCCAGCAGCCACACCAACACCGGGGAGCTGTGTTTT.

The gene calls are TRBV6-5 and TRBJ2-6, with 8 positions matching TRBD2. J lost 0 bases, V lost 5 bases, and 12 bases had no gene match. Germline-derived CDR1 and CDR2 are MNHEY and SVGAGI. The CDR3 totals 19 residues. CDR3 loop: CASSQGPLAATSGANVLTF. DNA of the CDR3: TGTGCCAGCAGTCAGGGTCCACTAGCGGCAACCTCTGGGGCCAACGTCCTGACTTTC.

The gene calls are TRBV6-5 and TRBJ2-1; D gene ambiguous. The CDR3 is made up of 16 amino acids. The V gene lost 0 bases and the J gene lost 0 bases, with 9 bases spanning the gap. Germline CDR1 reads MNHEY; CDR2 reads SVGAGI. CDR3 coding DNA: TGTGCCAGCAGTTACTCCTTAGGTTCCTCCTACAATGAGCAGTTCTTC. Its translation: CASSYSLGSSYNEQFF.

In this sample, this clonotype turned up a few times. The chain combines TRBV4-2 with TRBJ1-2, with a weak D call TRBD1 (5 bases). The CDR3 has 15 residues. Germline V CDR1 and CDR2: LGHNA, YNFKEQ. Trimming stripped 5 bases from V and 9 bases from J, with 22 bases between. The CDR3 DNA follows: TGTGCCAGCAGCTCCTTAGGGCAGGGAAGTTGGCGCTACACCTTC. Its translation: CASSSLGQGSWRYTF.

This clonotype is labeled as medium-sized. The rearrangement links TRBV7-2 to TRBJ2-7; 7 positions match TRBD1. The CDR3 sequence is 15 residues long. V dropped 1 base and J dropped 2; count of bases not matched to a gene: 5. Germline loops: CDR1 SGHTA, CDR2 FQGNSA. This chain's CDR3 is CASSLDRGGTYEQYF. CDR3 DNA sequence: TGTGCCAGCAGCTTAGACAGGGGTGGTACCTACGAGCAGTACTTC. The variable domain in full, completed from reference TRBV7-2 and TRBJ2-7, reads GAGVSQSPSNKVTEKGKDVELRCDPISGHTALYWYRQSLGQGLEFLIYFQGNSAPDKSGLPSDRFSAERTGGSVSTLTIQRTQQEDSAVYLCASSLDRGGTYEQYFGPGTRLTVT.